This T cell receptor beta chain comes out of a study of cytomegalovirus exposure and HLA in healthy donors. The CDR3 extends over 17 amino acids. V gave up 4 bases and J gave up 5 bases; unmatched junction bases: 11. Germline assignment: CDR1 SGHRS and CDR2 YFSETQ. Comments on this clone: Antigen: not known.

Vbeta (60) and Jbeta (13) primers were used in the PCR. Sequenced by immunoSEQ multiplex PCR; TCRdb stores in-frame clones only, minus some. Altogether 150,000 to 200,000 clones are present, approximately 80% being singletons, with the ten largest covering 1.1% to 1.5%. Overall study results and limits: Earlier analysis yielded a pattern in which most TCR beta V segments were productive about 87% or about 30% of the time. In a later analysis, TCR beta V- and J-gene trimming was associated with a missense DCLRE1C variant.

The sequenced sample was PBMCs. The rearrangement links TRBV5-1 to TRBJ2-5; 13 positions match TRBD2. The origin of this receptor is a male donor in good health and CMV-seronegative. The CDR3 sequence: CASSPGTSGDPRETQYF. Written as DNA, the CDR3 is TGCGCCAGCAGCCCCGGGACTAGCGGGGACCCCCGCGAGACCCAGTACTTC.